The rows below give T cell receptor beta chains drawn from one sample of a study of blood T cell repertoires in COVID-19. Clones were sequenced by immunoSEQ multiplex PCR, and TCRdb holds only the in-frame ones, with some missing. The sample includes roughly 80,000 clones, around 69% of them seen just once. Sequencing was done on a sample of peripheral blood. The origin of the receptors is a man aged 70 or older with active or convalescent COVID-19. Each CDR3 is given with its conserved first and last residue.

V: TRBV11-2
J: TRBJ1-4
CDR3: CASSLRRARDEKLFF

V: TRBV11-3
J: TRBJ2-7
CDR3: CASSSTYEQYF

V: TRBV9
J: TRBJ1-2
CDR3: CASSVAEGYGYGYTF

V: TRBV6-5
J: TRBJ2-7
CDR3: CASGRDGYSSYEQYF

V: TRBV4-2
J: TRBJ1-5
CDR3: CASSQEGAYSNQPQHF

V: TRBV29-1
J: TRBJ2-7
CDR3: CSVGHVSGEQYF

V: TRBV28
J: TRBJ2-2
CDR3: CASRGQQANTGELFF

V: TRBV27
J: TRBJ2-3
CDR3: CASRGESDTQYF

V: TRBV29-1
J: TRBJ1-2
CDR3: CSVMRSDGYTF

V: TRBV30
J: TRBJ1-1
CDR3: CAWRGQYTEAFF

V: TRBV4-2
J: TRBJ2-2
CDR3: CASSQSLAGATGELFF

V: TRBV28
J: TRBJ2-1
CDR3: CASSRLTGAEQFF

V: TRBV28
J: TRBJ1-3
CDR3: CASSPPGAGNTIYF

V: TRBV5-4
J: TRBJ2-5
CDR3: CASSLPGTGTLETQYF

V: TRBV6-6
J: TRBJ2-4
CDR3: CASSTGYIQYF

V: TRBV19
J: TRBJ1-3
CDR3: CASSKPDYSGNTIYF

V: TRBV6-1
J: TRBJ2-7
CDR3: CASREDYGEQYF

V: TRBV6-2/TRBV6-3
J: TRBJ2-3
CDR3: CASSYPPGIYTDTQYF

V: TRBV6-5
J: TRBJ1-5
CDR3: CASSHDSSNQPQHF

V: TRBV2
J: TRBJ1-5
CDR3: CASSPQENQPQHF

V: TRBV19
J: TRBJ1-2
CDR3: CASSTRTALNYGYTF

V: TRBV28
J: TRBJ1-6
CDR3: CASSLGQSSYNSPLHF

V: TRBV5-6
J: TRBJ2-3
CDR3: CASSSTGEDTQYF

V: TRBV6-6
J: TRBJ1-2
CDR3: CASRRQGYGYTF

V: TRBV12-3/TRBV12-4
J: TRBJ2-7
CDR3: CASSSYRVREQYF

V: TRBV19
J: TRBJ2-5
CDR3: CASSIETGAGTQYF

V: TRBV30
J: TRBJ2-7
CDR3: CAWSVTGGESEQYF